These 5 T cell receptor beta chains share one sample of origin, sequenced in a study of blood T cell repertoires in COVID-19. Profiled with immunoSEQ multiplex PCR; TCRdb holds only in-frame clones, not every one. This sample carries around 300,000 clones, approximately 91% of them seen once, and the ten largest clones take about 1.7%. The sequenced material came from PBMCs or T cells enriched from blood (not recorded which). The receptors stem from a woman in her thirties or forties who had recovered from COVID-19.

This clone has more than one count but fewer than ten. Written as DNA, the CDR3 is TGTGCCAGCAGTAGGAGAGATGGACAGGTCGGGGATACGCAGTATTTT. Amino acids: CASSRRDGQVGDTQYF. V is TRBV6-2 or TRBV6-3 and J is TRBJ2-3, with 7 bases identical to TRBD1. Germline CDR1 MNHEY, CDR2 SVGEGT. The CDR3 is made up of 16 amino acids. Germline trimming cut 5 bases from V and 6 bases from J; bases unmatched to any gene: 14.

The J gene is TRBJ2-3, the V gene TRBV3-1 (or the pseudogene TRBV3-2), with 11 bases identical to TRBD2. V lost 4 bases to trimming and J lost 2 bases; unmatched junction nucleotides: 5. The CDR3 runs to 16 residues. Germline CDR1 is LGHDT and CDR2 is YNNKEL (reference sequence). CDR3 sequence (DNA): TGTGCCAGCAGCCCCACTAGCGGGGGCTACACAGATACGCAGTATTTT. Translating gives CASSPTSGGYTDTQYF.

The chain joins TRBV11-1 to TRBJ2-7; TRBD2 matches 8 bases. Losses at the gene ends were 1 base for V and 3 bases for J; bases not matched to a gene: 8. The CDR3 runs 16 residues. The germline V gene has CDR1 SGHAT and CDR2 FQDESV (reference sequence). The DNA of the CDR3 is TGTGCCAGCAGCTTAGTTGGGACTAGTAGCGTCTACGAGCAGTACTTC. Translating gives CASSLVGTSSVYEQYF.

This clone has just one count. The chain uses TRBV7-9 and TRBJ2-7; D is possibly TRBD1 (6 bases). This CDR3 spans 14 amino acids. Between the trimmed V and J ends, which lost 7 bases and 2 bases, there was a span of 15 bases. The germline V gene encodes CDR1 SEHNR and CDR2 FQNEAQ (reference sequence). The CDR3 region has the DNA TGTGCCAGCAACGACCCGGGACATACCTACGAGCAGTACTTC. Protein product: CASNDPGHTYEQYF.

V is TRBV5-4 and J is TRBJ1-1, with D perhaps matching TRBD1 (5 bases). This CDR3 has 14 amino acids. Germline lookup yields CDR1 SGHNT and CDR2 YYREEE (reference sequence). Deletions cut 4 bases from V and 1 base from J, with 11 bases between. The CDR3 region has the DNA TGTGCCAGCAGCCAACAGGTTTCGAACACTGAAGCTTTCTTT. This sequence encodes CASSQQVSNTEAFF.